These T cell receptor beta chains were read from a single sample in a study of T cell responses to AZD1222 COVID-19 vaccine. Sequencing used immunoSEQ multiplex PCR; TCRdb keeps in-frame clones, though not all of them. The sample contains 140,000 to 150,000 clones, approximately 85% of which appear only once. Sequenced material: peripheral blood, taken 28 days after the second dose of the MenACWY control vaccine. These receptors were obtained from an adult who received the MenACWY meningococcal vaccine as a control. CDR3s include the opening cysteine and the closing phenylalanine or tryptophan. The order of the fields is CDR3 length, V gene, J gene, D gene, CDR3 protein. D genes are given only for firm matches.

>14|TRBV18|TRBJ1-2|TRBD1
CASSPNQGDYGYTF
>16|TRBV12-5|TRBJ2-3|NA
CASGPGGHLSTDTQYF
>11|TRBV4-1|TRBJ2-5|NA
CASSQEGTQYF
>14|TRBV11-2|TRBJ2-2|TRBD1
CASSLDRGSGELFF
>19|TRBV19|TRBJ1-1|NA
CASSIATDTKGGEDTEAFF
>14|TRBV19|TRBJ1-1|NA
CATAIEGMNTEAFF
>14|TRBV30|TRBJ2-1|TRBD2
CAWSEGLAVGEQFF
>14|TRBV15|TRBJ1-1|NA
CATSRQTGATEAFF
>15|TRBV7-8|TRBJ1-5|NA
CASSLVVRGNQPQHF
>13|TRBV5-1|TRBJ2-7|TRBD1
CASSLDRGTEQYF
>16|TRBV4-1|TRBJ2-3|TRBD2
CASSQGLGGGTDTQYF
>13|TRBV19|TRBJ2-7|NA
CASSGGLSYEQYF
>16|TRBV10-3|TRBJ1-6|NA
CAISERVNSYNSPLHF
>13|TRBV28|TRBJ1-4|NA
CASFDSRRAQLFF
>13|TRBV7-8|TRBJ1-2|NA
CASSLGPRDGYTF
>15|TRBV6-5|TRBJ2-3|NA
CASSYYGGETDTQYF
>15|TRBV6-6|TRBJ2-6|TRBD1
CASQEQGAGANVLTF
>13|TRBV2|TRBJ1-2|NA
CASITQPNYGYTF
>14|TRBV7-3|TRBJ2-2|NA
CASSLGTGTGELFF
>12|TRBV3-1/TRBV3-2|TRBJ1-6|NA
CASSQAGSPLHF
>14|TRBV3-1/TRBV3-2|TRBJ1-3|NA
CASSPQTSGNTIYF
>19|TRBV6-2/TRBV6-3|TRBJ2-7|TRBD1
CASSYSIPMGQHRSYEQYF
>14|TRBV30|TRBJ2-3|NA
CACRGQRGTDTQYF
>13|TRBV7-2|TRBJ1-6|NA
CASSLDSDSPLHF
>12|TRBV20-1|TRBJ1-1|NA
CSASRDTDEAFF
>14|TRBV5-4|TRBJ1-1|NA
CASSLGGRNTEAFF
>12|TRBV6-5|TRBJ1-1|NA
CASSKSTTEAFF
>16|TRBV14|TRBJ1-1|TRBD1
CASSQDWTGGFTEAFF
>13|TRBV18|TRBJ2-5|NA
CASSPPFQETQYF
>13|TRBV11-2|TRBJ1-3|NA
CASSLFYANTIYF
>16|TRBV5-6|TRBJ1-1|NA
CASSLGPILGNTEAFF